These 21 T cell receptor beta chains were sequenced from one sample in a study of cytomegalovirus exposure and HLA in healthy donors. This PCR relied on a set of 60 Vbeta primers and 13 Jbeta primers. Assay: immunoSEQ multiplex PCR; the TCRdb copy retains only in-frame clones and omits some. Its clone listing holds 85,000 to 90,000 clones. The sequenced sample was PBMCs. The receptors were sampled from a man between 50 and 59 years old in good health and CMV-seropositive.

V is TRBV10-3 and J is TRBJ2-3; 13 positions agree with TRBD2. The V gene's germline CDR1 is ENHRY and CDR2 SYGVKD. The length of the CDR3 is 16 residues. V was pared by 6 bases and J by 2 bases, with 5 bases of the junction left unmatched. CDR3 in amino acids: CAISGGLAGHTDTQYF. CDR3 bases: TGTGCCATCAGCGGGGGACTAGCGGGACACACAGATACGCAGTATTTT.

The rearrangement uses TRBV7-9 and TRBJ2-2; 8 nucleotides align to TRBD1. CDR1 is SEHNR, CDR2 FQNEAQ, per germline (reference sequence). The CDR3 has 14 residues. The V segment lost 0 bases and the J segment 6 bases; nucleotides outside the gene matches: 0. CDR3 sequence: CASSLAQGAGELFF. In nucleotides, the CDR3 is TGTGCCAGCAGCTTAGCACAGGGGGCCGGGGAGCTGTTTTTT.

The CDR3 sequence: CASSEYRTEDGYTF. The CDR3, as DNA: TGTGCCAGCAGTGAATATCGGACAGAGGATGGCTACACCTTC. The V call is TRBV25-1, the J call TRBJ1-2; D perhaps matches TRBD1 (6 bases). CDR3 length: 14 amino acids. The V end lost 0 bases, the J end lost 6 bases, and 11 bases lay between the germline ends. CDR1 and CDR2 (germline): MGHDK, SYGVNS.

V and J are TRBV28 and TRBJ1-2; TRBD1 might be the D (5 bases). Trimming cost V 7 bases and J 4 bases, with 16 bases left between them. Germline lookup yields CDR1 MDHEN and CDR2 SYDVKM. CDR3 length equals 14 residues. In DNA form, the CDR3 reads TGTGCCAGCACCTTGGGGGGTGCGAGCTATGGCTACACCTTC. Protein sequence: CASTLGGASYGYTF.

The CDR3 spells CASSRSGSSTDTQYF. The CDR3 nucleotides read TGTGCCAGCTCACGTAGCGGGAGTAGCACAGATACGCAGTATTTT. The chain is built from TRBV18 and TRBJ2-3; 9 bases fit TRBD2. Germline loops: CDR1 KGHSH, CDR2 LQKENI. The CDR3 is 15 residues long. The V and J ends lost 4 bases and 0 bases, in that order; junction bases with no gene match: 2.

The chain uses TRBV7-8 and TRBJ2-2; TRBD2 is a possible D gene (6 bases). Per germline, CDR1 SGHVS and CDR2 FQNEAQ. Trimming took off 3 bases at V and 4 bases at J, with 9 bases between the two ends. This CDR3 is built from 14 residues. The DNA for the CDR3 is TGTGCCAGCAGCTTCACGGGAGTCACCGGGGAGCTGTTTTTT. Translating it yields CASSFTGVTGELFF.

The CDR3 here is CATSRHSGQDEKLFF. The CDR3 DNA sequence: TGTGCCACCAGCAGACATAGCGGACAGGACGAAAAACTGTTTTTT. The genes are TRBV15 and TRBJ1-4; 7 positions agree with TRBD1. The CDR3 is 15 amino acids. Looked up from germline, CDR1 is LNHNV and CDR2 is YYDKDF (reference sequence). V shed 2 bases and J 8 bases; nucleotides not matched to a gene: 8.

CDR3 residues: CASSPGTGVRAEAFF. The DNA of the CDR3 is TGTGCCAGCTCACCCGGGACAGGGGTTAGGGCTGAAGCTTTCTTT. V gene TRBV18 combines with J gene TRBJ1-1; 10 bases map to TRBD1. J was trimmed by 6 bases and V by 3 bases; bases with no gene match: 7. Per germline, CDR1 KGHSH and CDR2 LQKENI. CDR3 length: 15 amino acids.

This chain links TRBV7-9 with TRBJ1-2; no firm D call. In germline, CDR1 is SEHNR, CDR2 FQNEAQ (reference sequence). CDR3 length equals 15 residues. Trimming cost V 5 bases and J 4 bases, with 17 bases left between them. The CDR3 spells CASSAVRETTYGYTF. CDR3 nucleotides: TGTGCCAGCAGCGCGGTACGGGAAACCACCTATGGCTACACCTTC.

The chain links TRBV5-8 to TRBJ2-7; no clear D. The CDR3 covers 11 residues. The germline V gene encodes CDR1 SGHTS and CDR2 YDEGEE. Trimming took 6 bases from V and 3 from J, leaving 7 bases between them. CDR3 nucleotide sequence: TGTGCCAGCACAGGATACTACGAGCAGTACTTC. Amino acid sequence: CASTGYYEQYF. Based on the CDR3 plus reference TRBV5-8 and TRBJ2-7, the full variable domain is EAGVTQSPTHLIKTRGQQATLRCSPISGHTSVYWYQQALGLGLQFLLWYDEGEERNRGNFPPRFSGRQFPNYSSELNVNALELEDSALYLCASTGYYEQYFGPGTRLTVT.

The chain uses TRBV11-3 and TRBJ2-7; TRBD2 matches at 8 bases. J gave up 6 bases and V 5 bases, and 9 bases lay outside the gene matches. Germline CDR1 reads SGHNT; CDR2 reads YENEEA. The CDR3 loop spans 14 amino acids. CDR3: CASSLSGSNGEQYV. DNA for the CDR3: TGTGCCAGCAGCCTGAGCGGGAGTAACGGCGAGCAGTACGTC.

The CDR3 bases are TGTGCCAGCAGCTTCGGGACAGGCTTCACCAACTACGAGCAGTACGTC. It encodes CASSFGTGFTNYEQYV. The V call is TRBV5-8, the J call TRBJ2-7; 8 bases are a match to TRBD1. Germline V gene lookup returns CDR1 SGHTS and CDR2 YDEGEE. J lost 3 bases, V lost 2 bases, and 10 bases had no gene match. There are 16 residues in the CDR3.

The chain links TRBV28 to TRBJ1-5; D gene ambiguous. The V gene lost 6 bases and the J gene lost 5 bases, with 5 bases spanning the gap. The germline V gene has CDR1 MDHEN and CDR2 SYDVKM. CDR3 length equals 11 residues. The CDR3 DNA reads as TGTGCCAGCAGAAGCGATCAGCCCCAGCATTTT. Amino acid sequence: CASRSDQPQHF. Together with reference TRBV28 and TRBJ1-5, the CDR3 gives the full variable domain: DVKVTQSSRYLVKRTGEKVFLECVQDMDHENMFWYRQDPGLGLRLIYFSYDVKMKEKGDIPEGYSVSREKKERFSLILESASTNQTSMYLCASRSDQPQHFGDGTRLSIL.

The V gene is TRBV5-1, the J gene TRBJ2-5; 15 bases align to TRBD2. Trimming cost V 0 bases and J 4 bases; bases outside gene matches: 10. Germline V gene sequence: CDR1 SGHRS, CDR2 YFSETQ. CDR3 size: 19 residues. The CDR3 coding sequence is TGCGCCAGCAGCTTGGCAGGGACTAGCGGGAGGACCCGGGGAGAGACCCAGTACTTC. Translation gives CASSLAGTSGRTRGETQYF.

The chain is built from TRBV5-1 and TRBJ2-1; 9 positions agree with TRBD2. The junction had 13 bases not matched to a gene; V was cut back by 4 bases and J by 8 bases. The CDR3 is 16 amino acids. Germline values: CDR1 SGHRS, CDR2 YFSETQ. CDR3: CASSPPGREGPHEQFF. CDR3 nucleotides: TGCGCCAGCAGCCCCCCGGGGCGGGAGGGCCCCCATGAGCAGTTCTTC.

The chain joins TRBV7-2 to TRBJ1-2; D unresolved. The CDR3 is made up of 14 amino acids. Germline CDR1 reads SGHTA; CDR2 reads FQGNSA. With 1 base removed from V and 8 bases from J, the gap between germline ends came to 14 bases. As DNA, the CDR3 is TGTGCCAGCAGCTTAGTGGCCACGTCAGGCGGCTACACCTTC. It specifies CASSLVATSGGYTF. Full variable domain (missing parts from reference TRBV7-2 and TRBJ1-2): GAGVSQSPSNKVTEKGKDVELRCDPISGHTALYWYRQSLGQGLEFLIYFQGNSAPDKSGLPSDRFSAERTGGSVSTLTIQRTQQEDSAVYLCASSLVATSGGYTFGSGTRLTVV.

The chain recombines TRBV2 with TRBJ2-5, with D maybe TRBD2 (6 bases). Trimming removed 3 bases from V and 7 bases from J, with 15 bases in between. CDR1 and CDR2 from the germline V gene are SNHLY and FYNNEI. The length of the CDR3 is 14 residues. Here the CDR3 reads CASSEVVARGTQYF. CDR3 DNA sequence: TGTGCCAGCAGTGAGGTGGTAGCGCGGGGGACCCAGTACTTC.

The CDR3 loop is CASSQSGVPLYEQYF. CDR3 bases: TGTGCCAGTAGCCAGTCGGGGGTACCCCTCTACGAGCAGTACTTC. This chain uses TRBV19 with TRBJ2-7; a weak D match, TRBD2 (6 bases). CDR3 length: 15 amino acids. Per germline, CDR1 LNHDA and CDR2 SQIVND (reference sequence). V was pared by 6 bases and J by 3 bases, with 18 bases between.

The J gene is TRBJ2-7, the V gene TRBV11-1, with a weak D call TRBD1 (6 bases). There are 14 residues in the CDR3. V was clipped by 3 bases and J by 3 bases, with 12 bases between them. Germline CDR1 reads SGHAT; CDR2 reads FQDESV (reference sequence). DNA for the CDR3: TGTGCCAGCAGCTTGGGCAGGGGAAGCTACGAGCAGTACTTC. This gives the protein CASSLGRGSYEQYF. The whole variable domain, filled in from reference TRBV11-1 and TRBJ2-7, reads EAEVAQSPRYKITEKSQAVAFWCDPISGHATLYWYRQILGQGPELLVQFQDESVVDDSQLPKDRFSAERLKGVDSTLKIQPAELGDSAMYLCASSLGRGSYEQYFGPGTRLTVT.

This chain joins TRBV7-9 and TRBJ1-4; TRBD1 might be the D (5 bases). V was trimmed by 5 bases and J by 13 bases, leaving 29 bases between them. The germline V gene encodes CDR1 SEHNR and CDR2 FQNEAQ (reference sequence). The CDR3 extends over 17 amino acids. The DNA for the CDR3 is TGTGCCAGCAGCCCCCACGAAAGGGGCGACCTTACGGGGGGACTGTTTTTT. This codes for CASSPHERGDLTGGLFF.

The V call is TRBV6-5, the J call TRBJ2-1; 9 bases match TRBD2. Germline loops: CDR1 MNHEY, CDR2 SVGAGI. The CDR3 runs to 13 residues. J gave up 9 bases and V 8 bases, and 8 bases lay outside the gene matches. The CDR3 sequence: CASFNSGRGEQFF. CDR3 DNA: TGTGCCAGCTTCAATAGCGGGAGAGGTGAGCAGTTCTTC.